The entry that follows covers one T cell receptor beta chain sequence. The CDR3 covers 13 residues. The V end was cut by 6 bases, the J end by 3 bases, with 10 bases between. The germline V gene encodes CDR1 SGHDN and CDR2 FVKESK. This sample stems from a study of blood T cell repertoires in COVID-19. Across the study: Samples taken during acute and convalescent COVID-19 were collected in the United States, Italy and Spain. T cells, B-cell-depleted T cells, or PBMCs supplied cDNA or gDNA.

Under the authors' procedure: The authors estimated nucleated cell counts from reference gene primer amplification. Produced via immunoSEQ multiplex PCR; TCRdb's table is partial and in-frame only. The V and J calls and the clone size are those of that table, but D and trimming were determined from the DNA. The table lists 85,000 to 130,000 clones, under 85% of them singletons, with 14% in the top ten. This chain links TRBV14 with TRBJ2-3; D is possibly TRBD2 (6 bases). The sample taken for sequencing was peripheral blood. The receptor comes from a woman aged 55-69 years with acute or convalescent COVID-19. CDR3 DNA: TGTGCCAGCAGTCCGGGACTTACAGATACGCAGTATTTT. Its protein is CASSPGLTDTQYF. Combining the CDR3 with reference TRBV14 and TRBJ2-3 gives the whole variable domain EAGVTQFPSHSVIEKGQTVTLRCDPISGHDNLYWYRRVMGKEIKFLLHFVKESKQDESGMPNNRFLAERTGGTYSTLKVQPAELEDSGVYFCASSPGLTDTQYFGPGTRLTVL.